The 23 T cell receptor beta chains below all came from one sample that was sequenced in a study of PD-1 blockade in mismatch repair-deficient tumors. Here immunoSEQ multiplex PCR was the method, and the copy in TCRdb shows in-frame clones only, minus some. The sample consists of about 63,000 clones, around 88% of them appearing once. Material: peripheral blood, obtained 52 weeks after starting pembrolizumab. The receptors were sampled from an adult with mismatch repair-deficient cancer.

This chain links TRBV6-1 with TRBJ2-1, with a weak D call TRBD2 (6 bases). The CDR3 sequence is 13 residues long. V was pared by 8 bases and J by 8 bases, with 16 bases between. From germline, CDR1 is MNHNS and CDR2 SASEGT. The CDR3 spells CASAERLDDEQFF. CDR3 coding DNA: TGTGCCAGCGCTGAAAGACTAGACGATGAGCAGTTCTTC.

This chain joins TRBV10-3 and TRBJ2-2; D might be TRBD2 (6 bases). This CDR3 is built from 15 residues. With 4 bases removed from V and 5 bases from J, the gap between germline ends came to 14 bases. CDR1 and CDR2 from the germline V gene are ENHRY and SYGVKD. CDR3 in amino acids: CAISGGSGRTGELFF. CDR3 in DNA: TGTGCCATCAGTGGTGGTAGCGGACGAACCGGGGAGCTGTTTTTT.

The CDR3 here is CAWSTPPGLAGTIAKNIQYF. DNA for the CDR3: TGTGCCTGGAGCACCCCCCCGGGACTAGCGGGGACTATAGCCAAAAACATTCAGTACTTC. The chain couples TRBV30 to TRBJ2-4; 13 positions match TRBD2. Germline trimming cut 3 bases from V and 0 bases from J; bases unmatched to any gene: 14. This CDR3 has 20 residues. Germline CDR1 reads GTSNPN; CDR2 reads SVGIG (reference sequence). Supplemented by reference TRBV30 and TRBJ2-4, the full variable domain reads SQTIHQWPATLVQPVGSPLSLECTVEGTSNPNLYWYRQAAGRGLQLLFYSVGIGQISSEVPQNLSASRPQDRQFILSSKKLLLSDSGFYLCAWSTPPGLAGTIAKNIQYFGAGTRLSVL.

The genes are TRBV5-1 and TRBJ2-3, with TRBD2 matching 13 bases. There are 19 residues in the CDR3. The V gene end was trimmed by 0 bases and the J gene end by 2 bases; junction bases not matched to a gene: 9. Germline CDR1 is SGHRS and CDR2 is YFSETQ. The CDR3 region has the DNA TGCGCCAGCAGCTTGGGTGGACTAGCGGGAGATATCCCCACAGATACGCAGTATTTT. Translating it yields CASSLGGLAGDIPTDTQYF.

The genes are TRBV27 and TRBJ2-1; no clear D gene. CDR3 size: 13 residues. The V gene lost 8 bases and the J gene lost 0 bases, with 8 bases spanning the gap. Germline assignment: CDR1 MNHEY and CDR2 SMNVEV (reference sequence). The CDR3 sequence is CASGPSSYNEQFF. CDR3 nucleotides: TGTGCCAGCGGGCCTAGCTCCTACAATGAGCAGTTCTTC.

Points on this clone: At one end, the junction sequence differs from germline, possibly due to a read error. This chain joins TRBV7-7 and TRBJ2-2; D is ambiguous. In germline, CDR1 is SSHAT, CDR2 FNYEAQ (reference sequence). The CDR3 spans 17 residues. This chain's CDR3 is CASSLGPSGKYTGELFF. In DNA, the CDR3 is TGTGCTAGCAGCTTAGGGCCGTCTGGCAAATACACCGGGGAGCTGTTTTTT.

Points on this clone: Compared with germline, one end of the junction differs, possibly owing to a read error. The chain uses TRBV7-6 and TRBJ2-3; the D is unclear. Germline V CDR1 and CDR2: SGHVS, FNYEAQ. The CDR3 covers 12 residues. CDR3 DNA: TGTGCCAGCAGTCCATTGCTCTCGGCCCGGTTTTTT. Translated, it gives CASSPLLSARFF.

The V and J genes are TRBV11-3 and TRBJ2-7, with D maybe TRBD2 (5 bases). Trimming stripped 3 bases from V and 0 bases from J, with 9 bases between. The CDR3 sequence is 14 residues long. Germline-derived CDR1 and CDR2 are SGHNT and YENEEA. In DNA, the CDR3 is TGTGCCAGCAGCTTTGAGGGCATCTCCTACGAGCAGTACTTC. Its translation is CASSFEGISYEQYF.

V is TRBV9 and J is TRBJ2-2; 9 nucleotides align to TRBD2. With V trimmed by 8 bases and J by 4 bases, 6 bases remained unmatched. Germline V CDR1 and CDR2: SGDLS, YYNGEE. The CDR3 is made up of 14 amino acids. The chain's CDR3 is CASAGTSSTGELFF. CDR3 sequence (DNA): TGTGCCAGTGCCGGGACTAGCAGCACCGGGGAGCTGTTTTTT.

As DNA, the CDR3 is TGTGCCAGCTCACCACGGAAGGGGGCGAATAAGACTAGCGGGAGGTTCGGCTACGAGCAGTACTTC. This gives the protein CASSPRKGANKTSGRFGYEQYF. The chain is built from TRBV18 and TRBJ2-7; 13 bases fit TRBD2. Germline V CDR1 and CDR2: KGHSH, LQKENI. The CDR3 has 22 residues. The ends lost 1 base at V and 3 bases at J; junction bases unmatched: 21.

Only one count was recorded for this clone. The chain has TRBV19 and TRBJ2-7; 10 bases are a match to TRBD2. Trimming removed 9 bases from V and 1 base from J; junction bases left unmatched: 9. Per the germline V gene, CDR1 is LNHDA and CDR2 is SQIVND (reference sequence). CDR3 length equals 15 residues. In nucleotides, the CDR3 is TGTGCCAGCACCCCCGGGACTAGCGATTCCTACGAGCAGTACTTC. Its translation: CASTPGTSDSYEQYF.

This chain links TRBV7-9 with TRBJ1-3; D unclear. The CDR3 consists of 12 residues. The germline V gene has CDR1 SEHNR and CDR2 FQNEAQ (reference sequence). Trimming removed 6 bases at V and 6 bases at J, with 9 bases between. DNA of the CDR3: TGTGCCAGCAGTCCTAATGAAAACACCATATATTTT. Protein product: CASSPNENTIYF.

The chain is built from TRBV5-6 and TRBJ1-5; 9 bases are a match to TRBD1. Germline values: CDR1 SGHDT, CDR2 YYEEEE. The CDR3 is 16 residues long. V was pared by 3 bases and J by 5 bases, with 9 bases of the junction left unmatched. The CDR3 loop is CASSSATGGPHQPQHF. The DNA for the CDR3 is TGTGCCAGCAGCTCCGCGACAGGGGGGCCTCATCAGCCCCAGCATTTT.

The gene calls are TRBV28 and TRBJ1-5; D remains unclear. Germline CDR1 reads MDHEN; CDR2 reads SYDVKM. This CDR3 has 15 amino acids. The V and J ends lost 4 bases and 0 bases respectively, with 10 bases between them. The CDR3 DNA is TGTGCCAGCAGTTATGGGGTTTATAGCAATCAGCCCCAGCATTTT. Amino acid sequence: CASSYGVYSNQPQHF.

The J gene is TRBJ1-1, the V gene TRBV6-5; D is ambiguous. The length of the CDR3 is 15 residues. The germline gives CDR1 MNHEY, CDR2 SVGAGI. Trimming stripped 6 bases from V and 1 base from J, with 15 bases between. The CDR3 DNA sequence: TGTGCCAGCAGCAAGAGCACCCACCCGAACACTGAAGCTTTCTTT. Amino acids: CASSKSTHPNTEAFF.

The chain employs TRBV5-1 and TRBJ2-2; D uncertain. The V and J ends lost 2 bases and 2 bases respectively, with 7 bases between them. Germline CDR1 SGHRS, CDR2 YFSETQ. There are 14 residues in the CDR3. The CDR3 region is CASSFQQNTGELFF. DNA of the CDR3: TGCGCCAGCAGCTTCCAACAAAACACCGGGGAGCTGTTTTTT.

The sample holds a few counts of this clone. This chain uses TRBV13 with TRBJ1-2; a possible D gene is TRBD1 (6 bases). The V and J ends lost 5 bases and 5 bases respectively, with 12 bases between them. The V gene's germline CDR1 is PRHDT and CDR2 FYEKMQ (reference sequence). The CDR3 spans 13 residues. CDR3 in DNA: TGTGCCAGCAGCGGACCGGGGGCGTATGGCTACACCTTC. Its protein product is CASSGPGAYGYTF.

The chain recombines TRBV4-1 with TRBJ2-7, with TRBD2 as a possible D gene (5 bases). The CDR3 consists of 13 residues. CDR1 is MGHRA and CDR2 is YSYEKL in the germline V gene. V was pared by 4 bases and J by 3 bases, with 10 bases between. CDR3 in DNA: TGCGCCAGCAGCCCGAGGGCGGACTACGAGCAGTACTTC. It specifies CASSPRADYEQYF.

The CDR3 loop is CASSLQASNTEAFF. Here the CDR3 DNA reads TGCGCCAGCAGCTTGCAGGCCTCGAACACTGAAGCTTTCTTT. This chain joins TRBV5-1 and TRBJ1-1; D is unresolved. V gave up 1 base and J gave up 1 base, with 8 bases separating them. From germline, CDR1 is SGHRS and CDR2 YFSETQ. The CDR3 totals 14 residues.

The chain employs TRBV5-8 and TRBJ1-4, with TRBD1 matching over 11 bases. The germline gives CDR1 SGHTS, CDR2 YDEGEE. The J segment lost 8 bases and the V segment lost 2 bases, leaving 8 bases of the junction unmatched. The CDR3 has 16 residues. The CDR3 nucleotides read TGTGCCAGCAGCTTTACGGCGGGACAGGGGGAGGAAAAACTGTTTTTT. It yields the protein CASSFTAGQGEEKLFF.

The J gene is TRBJ1-2, the V gene TRBV7-6, with D possibly matching TRBD1 (5 bases). V gave up 10 bases and J gave up 5 bases, with 23 bases separating them. Looked up from germline, CDR1 is SGHVS and CDR2 is FNYEAQ. The length of the CDR3 is 15 residues. In DNA form, the CDR3 reads TGTGCCACCCTAGGCAAGGGGAGGGAACGGTATGGCTACACCTTC. It is translated as CATLGKGRERYGYTF. The full variable domain, rest sourced from reference TRBV7-6 and TRBJ1-2, is GAGVSQSPRYKVTKRGQDVALRCDPISGHVSLYWYRQALGQGPEFLTYFNYEAQQDKSGLPNDRFSAERPEGSISTLTIQRTEQRDSAMYRCATLGKGRERYGYTFGSGTRLTVV.

The V and J genes are TRBV4-3 and TRBJ2-7, with D possibly TRBD1 on 5 matching bases. The V end was cut by 0 bases, the J end by 2 bases, with 17 bases between. The CDR3 extends over 17 amino acids. From germline, CDR1 is LGHNA and CDR2 YSLEER. The CDR3 protein is CASSQDFPTAHPYEQYF. CDR3 nucleotide sequence: TGCGCCAGCAGCCAAGATTTTCCGACAGCGCACCCCTACGAGCAGTACTTC.

This clone was recorded only once. This chain uses TRBV7-9 with TRBJ2-7; 8 bases match TRBD2. Germline V gives CDR1 SEHNR, CDR2 FQNEAQ (reference sequence). J lost 6 bases, V lost 4 bases, and 5 bases had no gene match. The CDR3 contains 13 residues. Written as DNA, the CDR3 is TGTGCCAGCAGCTCGGGACTAGTCGGCGAGCAGTACTTC. This encodes CASSSGLVGEQYF.